One sample yielded the 30 T cell receptor beta chains listed below, sequenced in a study of T cell responses to AZD1222 COVID-19 vaccine. Some clones are missing from TCRdb's copy, which holds only in-frame ones; the method was immunoSEQ multiplex PCR. The data hold approximately 57,000 clones, with 70% to 90% observed a single time. Source: peripheral blood, taken on day 0 of AZD1222 vaccination. These receptors came from an adult in good health.

The chain uses TRBV30 and TRBJ1-3; D is unclear. The CDR3 loop spans 14 amino acids. CDR1 is GTSNPN and CDR2 is SVGIG in the germline V gene (reference sequence). Between the trimmed V and J ends, which lost 2 bases and 0 bases, there was a span of 8 bases. DNA for the CDR3: TGTGCCTGGAGTAGTGGGGTCTCTGGAAACACCATATATTTT. Translated, it gives CAWSSGVSGNTIYF.

This clone was recorded once. The chain carries TRBV7-2 and TRBJ2-1; D call uncertain. The CDR3 totals 11 residues. Trimming stripped 5 bases from V and 2 bases from J, with 1 base between. The germline gives CDR1 SGHTA, CDR2 FQGNSA. The CDR3 loop is CASSPYNEQFF. As DNA, the CDR3 is TGTGCCAGCAGCCCCTACAATGAGCAGTTCTTC.

The chain links TRBV10-2 to TRBJ2-1, with D possibly matching TRBD2 (5 bases). The CDR3 loop spans 16 amino acids. CDR1 and CDR2 from the germline V gene are WSHSY and SAAADI. The V and J ends lost 2 bases and 0 bases respectively, with 11 bases between them. CDR3 nucleotide sequence: TGCGCCAGCAGTGAGGGACTCGAGAGCTCCTACAATGAGCAGTTCTTC. Translation gives CASSEGLESSYNEQFF.

The chain joins TRBV30 to TRBJ2-3; TRBD2 matches 8 bases. The germline V gene has CDR1 GTSNPN and CDR2 SVGIG (reference sequence). CDR3 length: 12 amino acids. Germline trimming cut 3 bases from V and 6 bases from J; bases unmatched to any gene: 2. The CDR3 DNA reads TGTGCCTGGAGCCGACTAGCGGATACGCAGTATTTT. Its protein is CAWSRLADTQYF. The whole variable domain, remainder taken from reference TRBV30 and TRBJ2-3, is SQTIHQWPATLVQPVGSPLSLECTVEGTSNPNLYWYRQAAGRGLQLLFYSVGIGQISSEVPQNLSASRPQDRQFILSSKKLLLSDSGFYLCAWSRLADTQYFGPGTRLTVL.

This chain connects TRBV29-1 to TRBJ2-3; no reliable D call. V shed 2 bases and J shed 2 bases, with 8 bases lying between them. Germline V gene data show CDR1 as SQVTM and CDR2 as ANQGSEA. The CDR3 totals 13 residues. CDR3 protein: CSVETAYTDTQYF. The CDR3 region has the DNA TGCAGCGTTGAAACGGCTTACACAGATACGCAGTATTTT.

This clone was observed a handful of times. V gene TRBV6-2 or TRBV6-3 combines with J gene TRBJ1-3; tentative D call: TRBD1 (6 bases). CDR1 is MNHEY and CDR2 is SVGEGT in the germline V gene. The length of the CDR3 is 17 residues. The V gene lost 1 base and the J gene lost 1 base, with 14 bases spanning the gap. CDR3 amino acids: CASSYWDMHSSGNTIYF. Written as DNA, the CDR3 is TGTGCCAGCAGTTACTGGGACATGCATTCTTCTGGAAACACCATATATTTT.

The rearrangement uses TRBV28 and TRBJ2-3, with D possibly called TRBD1 or TRBD2 (6 bases each). Trimming left V 7 bases short and J 2 bases short, with 16 bases between. Germline assignment: CDR1 MDHEN and CDR2 SYDVKM. There are 15 residues in the CDR3. For the CDR3, the DNA is TGTGCCAGCAAGGGGGGATTGGGAGTCACAGATACGCAGTATTTT. Amino acid sequence: CASKGGLGVTDTQYF.

The rearrangement uses TRBV5-4 and TRBJ1-2; no firm D call. The V and J ends lost 0 bases and 4 bases respectively, with 7 bases between them. There are 13 residues in the CDR3. CDR1 and CDR2 (germline): SGHNT, YYREEE (reference sequence). The CDR3 protein is CASSLGQTYGYTF. In DNA form, the CDR3 reads TGTGCCAGCAGCTTGGGGCAGACCTATGGCTACACCTTC.

This sequence joins TRBV14 and TRBJ1-6; tentative D call: TRBD1 (5 bases). CDR3 length: 15 residues. The V gene's germline CDR1 is SGHDN and CDR2 FVKESK. Deletions cut 1 base from V and 7 bases from J, with 11 bases between. CDR3 coding DNA: TGTGCCAGCAGCCAAGTGGGGGGTGAAAATTCACCCCTCCACTTT. It codes for CASSQVGGENSPLHF.

DNA of the CDR3: TGTGCCACCAGTGGGGACTGGAATCAGCCCCAGCATTTT. Protein sequence: CATSGDWNQPQHF. This chain joins TRBV24-1 and TRBJ1-5; perhaps TRBD1 as D (5 bases). With 5 bases removed from V and 4 bases from J, the gap between germline ends came to 8 bases. Germline V gene data show CDR1 as KGHDR and CDR2 as SFDVKD. There are 13 residues in the CDR3.

This clone was recorded only once. This sequence joins TRBV11-2 and TRBJ2-2, with 8 bases aligning to TRBD1. The CDR3 has 16 residues. CDR1 and CDR2 from the germline V gene are SGHAT and FQNNGV. V shed 5 bases and J 5 bases; nucleotides not matched to a gene: 10. The CDR3: CASSPWTGQGTGELFF. Here the CDR3 DNA reads TGTGCCAGCAGCCCATGGACAGGGCAGGGTACCGGGGAGCTGTTTTTT.

The V gene is TRBV6-1, the J gene TRBJ1-4, with D unresolved. CDR3 length: 16 amino acids. Germline V gene data show CDR1 as MNHNS and CDR2 as SASEGT. The V end was cut by 2 bases, the J end by 8 bases, with 18 bases between. CDR3 in DNA: TGTGCCAGCAGTGAAAGTTTAGTAACGGAGAACGAAAAACTGTTTTTT. Translation: CASSESLVTENEKLFF.

This chain joins TRBV12-3 or TRBV12-4 and TRBJ1-1; D unresolved. The CDR3 spans 11 residues. Trimming cost V 8 bases and J 11 bases, with 15 bases left between them. As DNA, the CDR3 is TGTGCCAGCGACCCTGGGTCTGGCGCTTTCTTT. The encoded protein is CASDPGSGAFF.

The CDR3 spells CASRQSGADTQYF. Written as DNA, the CDR3 is TGTGCCAGCAGACAAAGCGGGGCTGATACGCAGTATTTT. The chain joins TRBV6-5 to TRBJ2-3; 7 bases are a match to TRBD2. Losses at the gene ends were 6 bases for V and 6 bases for J; bases not matched to a gene: 6. This CDR3 spans 13 amino acids. CDR1 and CDR2 from the germline V gene are MNHEY and SVGAGI.

The chain employs TRBV3-1 (or the pseudogene TRBV3-2) and TRBJ1-6; 7 nucleotides line up with TRBD1. V shed 2 bases, J shed 8 bases, and the junction held 0 bases outside the gene matches. Germline V gene sequence: CDR1 LGHDT, CDR2 YNNKEL (reference sequence). The CDR3 is 13 amino acids. The CDR3 loop is CASSQTGDSPLHF. The CDR3 coding sequence is TGTGCCAGCAGCCAAACAGGGGATTCACCCCTCCACTTT.

This chain links TRBV6-5 with TRBJ1-1; D might be TRBD1 (6 bases). This CDR3 spans 15 amino acids. The germline V gene has CDR1 MNHEY and CDR2 SVGAGI. Between the trimmed V and J ends, which lost 2 bases and 1 base, there was a span of 11 bases. DNA of the CDR3: TGTGCCAGCAGTTACCTTTCGGGGGCGAACACTGAAGCTTTCTTT. It yields the protein CASSYLSGANTEAFF.

Concerning this clone: The same CDR3 arises from other DNA sequences in this sample as well. This chain links TRBV6-5 with TRBJ2-7; TRBD1 aligns across 9 bases. CDR1 and CDR2 (germline): MNHEY, SVGAGI. V shed 5 bases, J shed 5 bases, and the junction held 4 bases outside the gene matches. The CDR3 spans 13 residues. The CDR3 nucleotides are TGTGCCAGCAGTAGGGACAGGGCCCACGAGCAGTACTTC. Protein product: CASSRDRAHEQYF.

The chain recombines TRBV10-2 with TRBJ2-7; D not resolved. The CDR3 is 14 residues long. Germline loops: CDR1 WSHSY, CDR2 SAAADI. Trimming removed 4 bases from V and 0 bases from J, with 10 bases in between. Here the CDR3 reads CASSGQLPSYEQYF. CDR3 DNA sequence: TGCGCCAGCAGTGGTCAACTCCCCTCCTACGAGCAGTACTTC.

This clone was observed a handful of times. V gene TRBV7-6 combines with J gene TRBJ2-1; either TRBD1 or TRBD2 may supply D (7 bases each). The germline V gene encodes CDR1 SGHVS and CDR2 FNYEAQ. The CDR3 is 15 amino acids. V dropped 4 bases and J dropped 9 bases, with 19 bases sitting between them. As DNA, the CDR3 is TGTGCCAGCAGCTCGACAGGGAGGGTCTCGAGTGAGCAGTTCTTC. Its protein product is CASSSTGRVSSEQFF. Based on the CDR3 plus reference TRBV7-6 and TRBJ2-1, the full variable domain is GAGVSQSPRYKVTKRGQDVALRCDPISGHVSLYWYRQALGQGPEFLTYFNYEAQQDKSGLPNDRFSAERPEGSISTLTIQRTEQRDSAMYRCASSSTGRVSSEQFFGPGTRLTVL.

This chain links TRBV18 with TRBJ1-2; perhaps TRBD1 as D (5 bases). The germline CDR1 and CDR2 sequences are KGHSH and LQKENI. The ends were cut back, 4 bases at V and 5 bases at J, with 14 bases in the middle. This CDR3 has 14 residues. CDR3 bases: TGTGCCAGCTCACGTCCGGAGACAGTTTATGGCTACACCTTC. Translation gives CASSRPETVYGYTF.

The chain is built from TRBV28 and TRBJ1-5, with D possibly being TRBD1 (6 bases). Germline CDR1 reads MDHEN; CDR2 reads SYDVKM. Between the trimmed V and J ends, which lost 6 bases and 5 bases, there was a span of 8 bases. The CDR3 loop spans 12 amino acids. This CDR3 is CASRGQDQPQHF. CDR3 DNA: TGTGCCAGCAGGGGACAAGATCAGCCCCAGCATTTT.

DNA for the CDR3: TGTGCCAGCTCCATGTACCAAGAGACCCAGTACTTC. Translated: CASSMYQETQYF. This chain links TRBV18 with TRBJ2-5, with no clear D. CDR1 and CDR2 (germline): KGHSH, LQKENI. This CDR3 is built from 12 residues. The ends were cut back, 6 bases at V and 0 bases at J, with 5 bases in the middle.

The chain carries TRBV30 and TRBJ1-2; no clear D. The CDR3 is made up of 11 amino acids. Trimming took 2 bases from V and 7 from J, leaving 8 bases between them. Per germline, CDR1 GTSNPN and CDR2 SVGIG (reference sequence). The CDR3 nucleotides are TGTGCCTGGAGTTTTGACTCTGGCTACACCTTC. Its protein product is CAWSFDSGYTF.

This sequence joins TRBV28 and TRBJ2-7; 14 nucleotides line up with TRBD2. V lost 5 bases to trimming and J lost 3 bases; unmatched junction nucleotides: 6. There are 16 residues in the CDR3. CDR1 is MDHEN and CDR2 is SYDVKM in the germline V gene. The CDR3 is CASSTTSGRALYEQYF. The CDR3 DNA reads as TGTGCCAGCAGTACGACTAGCGGGAGGGCCCTCTACGAGCAGTACTTC.

The chain carries TRBV28 and TRBJ2-2, with 7 bases matching TRBD1. V shed 7 bases, J shed 5 bases, and the junction held 1 base outside the gene matches. Germline V gene data show CDR1 as MDHEN and CDR2 as SYDVKM. The CDR3 has 12 residues. The CDR3 DNA sequence: TGTGCCAGCACGACAGGGACCGGGGAGCTGTTTTTT. Its translation: CASTTGTGELFF.

A few counts support this clone. This chain connects TRBV29-1 to TRBJ1-2, with no clear D. CDR3 size: 14 residues. Germline loops: CDR1 SQVTM, CDR2 ANQGSEA. V shed 3 bases and J shed 7 bases, with 18 bases lying between them. DNA for the CDR3: TGCAGCGTTGACCCAAGGGAAGGTAGCGGTGGCTACACCTTC. It is translated as CSVDPREGSGGYTF.

This clone turned up a few times. The chain employs TRBV27 and TRBJ2-5; the D is unclear. Germline V gives CDR1 MNHEY, CDR2 SMNVEV (reference sequence). This CDR3 region has 13 residues. The V gene lost 5 bases and the J gene lost 5 bases, with 12 bases spanning the gap. CDR3 region: CASSPVDEETQYF. In nucleotides, the CDR3 is TGTGCCAGCAGTCCGGTAGATGAGGAGACCCAGTACTTC.

The chain recombines TRBV7-9 with TRBJ2-7, with a tentative D call TRBD1 (6 bases). Trimming removed 3 bases at V and 4 bases at J, with 10 bases between. The germline gives CDR1 SEHNR, CDR2 FQNEAQ (reference sequence). CDR3 length equals 13 residues. CDR3: CASSFQGSYEQYF. CDR3 in DNA: TGTGCCAGCAGCTTCCAGGGGTCTTACGAGCAGTACTTC.

The chain uses TRBV19 and TRBJ1-1; D might be TRBD1 (5 bases). Germline loops: CDR1 LNHDA, CDR2 SQIVND (reference sequence). V was cut by 3 bases and J by 7 bases, with 12 bases left in between. The CDR3 is made up of 13 amino acids. CDR3 residues: CASSMRGDSEAFF. The CDR3 DNA reads TGTGCCAGTAGTATGAGGGGAGACAGTGAAGCTTTCTTT.

The V gene is TRBV30, the J gene TRBJ1-4; D not certain. Germline lookup yields CDR1 GTSNPN and CDR2 SVGIG (reference sequence). The CDR3 sequence is 11 residues long. V lost 2 bases and J 11 bases, leaving 9 bases between the germline ends. The CDR3 DNA is TGTGCCTGGAGTCAGCCTGGGAAACTGTTTTTT. Its translation is CAWSQPGKLFF.